The 30 T cell receptor beta chains given below trace back to one sample, sequenced in a study of low-dose radiotherapy and immunotherapy resistance in tumors. Time point described: before trial treatment. Priming of first-strand cDNA relied on TRAV- and TRBV-specific primers (covering alpha and beta chains). TCRs underwent 20 PCR cycles of amplification with a constant-region primer and V-primer adapter. TCRdb recomputed calls from the reads with MiXCR, one row per CDR3 protein. Found here are tens of thousands of distinct CDR3 sequences, 18% of them singletons; the top ten hold 2.8%. The material was PBMCs, obtained before treatment. The origin of the receptors is a male donor with prostate cancer.

Ten or more counts support this clonotype. The rearrangement joins TRBV12-3 or TRBV12-4 to TRBJ2-7; no clear D. V gave up 6 bases and J gave up 5 bases, with 17 bases separating them. There are 14 residues in the CDR3. The CDR3 nucleotides are TGTGCCAGCAGGGGTTCATCCGATCGGGACGAGCAGTACTTC. Amino acids: CASRGSSDRDEQYF.

The chain is built from TRBV20-1 and TRBJ2-5; TRBD2 matches at 12 bases. The CDR3 is 14 amino acids. Trimming took 6 bases from V and 5 from J; bases not matched to a gene: 7. The germline gives CDR1 DFQATT, CDR2 SNEGSKA (reference sequence). This chain's CDR3 is CSAEGLAGIETQYF. The CDR3 DNA is TGCAGTGCGGAAGGACTAGCGGGGATCGAGACCCAGTACTTC.

This clonotype was observed many times. The chain employs TRBV6-5 and TRBJ1-4, with D perhaps TRBD1 (5 bases). The CDR3 consists of 15 residues. In germline, CDR1 is MNHEY, CDR2 SVGAGI. Trimming took 8 bases from V and 3 from J, leaving 16 bases between them. The chain's CDR3 is CASGREGRSNEKLFF. The CDR3 DNA reads TGTGCCAGCGGCCGAGAGGGACGATCTAATGAAAAACTGTTTTTT.

This clonotype was seen repeatedly, ten times or more. The V gene is TRBV30, the J gene TRBJ2-5; D is perhaps TRBD2 (5 bases). V gave up 5 bases and J gave up 3 bases, with 13 bases separating them. CDR1 GTSNPN and CDR2 SVGIG come from the germline V gene (reference sequence). This CDR3 region has 13 residues. CDR3 amino acids: CAWSAPAEETQYF. The DNA for the CDR3 is TGTGCCTGGTCGGCGCCAGCGGAAGAGACCCAGTACTTC. Combining the CDR3 with reference TRBV30 and TRBJ2-5 gives the whole variable domain SQTIHQWPATLVQPVGSPLSLECTVEGTSNPNLYWYRQAAGRGLQLLFYSVGIGQISSEVPQNLSASRPQDRQFILSSKKLLLSDSGFYLCAWSAPAEETQYFGPGTRLLVL.

The V call is TRBV12-3 or TRBV12-4, the J call TRBJ2-2; 7 bases are shared with TRBD2. The V segment lost 8 bases and the J segment 6 bases; nucleotides outside the gene matches: 12. The CDR3 totals 15 residues. The CDR3 sequence is CASSTRGVRPGELFF. CDR3 sequence (DNA): TGTGCCAGCTCTACCCGGGGGGTTCGACCCGGGGAGCTGTTTTTT.

Regarding this clonotype: This likely came from a read error, as a far larger clone is one base away. The rearrangement uses TRBV5-8 and TRBJ1-1; a possible D gene is TRBD1 (5 bases). V shed 2 bases and J shed 7 bases, with 12 bases lying between them. Germline CDR1 SGHTS, CDR2 YDEGEE. The CDR3 has 13 residues. The CDR3 DNA sequence: TGTGCCAGCAGCTTTCCGGGGGACCGTGAAGCTTTCTTT. Translation: CASSFPGDREAFF.

The table lists this clonotype with many counts. V and J are TRBV11-3 and TRBJ2-1; no reliable D call. Germline V lookup: CDR1 SGHNT, CDR2 YENEEA. The length of the CDR3 is 13 residues. Trimming took off 5 bases at V and 2 bases at J, with 7 bases between the two ends. The DNA for the CDR3 is TGTGCCAGCAGCCTCAATGCCTACAATGAGCAGTTCTTC. This gives the protein CASSLNAYNEQFF.

This clonotype was observed at least ten times. This rearrangement joins TRBV19 to TRBJ1-1; 9 nucleotides match TRBD1. The CDR3 runs to 19 residues. Germline trimming cut 6 bases from V and 0 bases from J; bases unmatched to any gene: 17. In germline, CDR1 is LNHDA, CDR2 SQIVND (reference sequence). The CDR3 protein is CASRLGTGHLGRMNTEAFF. DNA for the CDR3: TGTGCCAGTAGATTGGGGACAGGGCATTTAGGGCGGATGAACACTGAAGCTTTCTTT.

DNA for the CDR3: TGTGCCAGCACGTACTGGCAGACTTCCTACGAGCAGTACTTC. The encoded protein is CASTYWQTSYEQYF. This chain uses TRBV2 with TRBJ2-7; D gene uncertain. The germline V and J ends were trimmed by 7 bases and 1 base, with 14 bases remaining between them. The CDR3 is 14 amino acids. Germline V gene data show CDR1 as SNHLY and CDR2 as FYNNEI.

This clonotype was seen many times. The genes are TRBV12-3 or TRBV12-4 and TRBJ1-2, with D tentatively TRBD1 (6 bases). V was clipped by 3 bases and J by 0 bases, with 14 bases between them. This CDR3 is 16 amino acids long. In nucleotides, the CDR3 is TGTGCCAGCAGTTTGGACAGACGAGGAGCTAACTATGGCTACACCTTC. Encoded protein: CASSLDRRGANYGYTF.

This clonotype was detected a few times. The genes are TRBV9 and TRBJ2-1; TRBD2 matches at 9 bases. Germline loops: CDR1 SGDLS, CDR2 YYNGEE. This CDR3 comprises 16 residues. J gave up 4 bases and V 0 bases, and 5 bases lay outside the gene matches. The CDR3 region has the DNA TGTGCCAGCAGCGTAGCTTCCAGCGGGGGGTACAATGAGCAGTTCTTC. Translated, it gives CASSVASSGGYNEQFF.

This chain uses TRBV6-6 with TRBJ2-1, with D perhaps TRBD1 (6 bases). V lost 5 bases and J 2 bases, leaving 13 bases between the germline ends. The V gene's germline CDR1 is MNHNY and CDR2 SVGAGI (reference sequence). This CDR3 region has 15 residues. The CDR3 is CASSKPTGTYNEQFF. CDR3 DNA sequence: TGTGCCAGCAGTAAGCCGACAGGTACCTACAATGAGCAGTTCTTC.

This clonotype was observed at least ten times. The chain employs TRBV27 and TRBJ1-6, with D hard to call. CDR1 MNHEY and CDR2 SMNVEV come from the germline V gene (reference sequence). Trimming took 0 bases from V and 10 from J, leaving 13 bases between them. The CDR3 has 15 residues. The DNA of the CDR3 is TGTGCCAGCAGTTTATCGGTCAATGCAATGTCACCCCTCCACTTT. Translation gives CASSLSVNAMSPLHF.

This clonotype has at least ten counts. J is TRBJ2-7 and V is TRBV10-2; 11 bases are a match to TRBD1. Germline V lookup: CDR1 WSHSY, CDR2 SAAADI. CDR3 size: 14 residues. With 7 bases clipped from V and 7 bases from J, the junction kept 9 bases outside the gene matches. CDR3 nucleotides: TGCGCCAGCATTGGGACAGGGGGAGTGAAAGAGCAGTACTTC. Its protein product is CASIGTGGVKEQYF.

A word on this clonotype: A read error may be the cause here, since a much bigger clone is one base away. V is TRBV20-1 and J is TRBJ1-4; 10 nucleotides line up with TRBD1. Germline loops: CDR1 DFQATT, CDR2 SNEGSKA (reference sequence). The trim removed 2 bases at V and 4 bases at J, leaving 10 bases unmatched. This CDR3 contains 17 residues. The CDR3 DNA sequence: TGCAGTGCTAGACCTGCCAGACAGGGGGCTTTTAATGAAAAACTGTTTTTT. It is translated as CSARPARQGAFNEKLFF.

This chain connects TRBV12-3 or TRBV12-4 to TRBJ1-6, with D maybe TRBD1 (6 bases). The CDR3 loop spans 13 amino acids. Deletions cut 8 bases from V and 7 bases from J, with 12 bases between. CDR3 sequence reads: CASGLQGNSPLHF. CDR3 nucleotides: TGTGCCAGCGGACTCCAGGGGAATTCACCCCTCCACTTT.

The V gene is TRBV5-6, the J gene TRBJ2-3, with 7 bases fitting TRBD2. The germline V gene has CDR1 SGHDT and CDR2 YYEEEE. The CDR3 is made up of 14 amino acids. J gave up 2 bases and V 6 bases, and 6 bases lay outside the gene matches. The CDR3 DNA sequence: TGTGCCAGCATCCAAGCGGGACCCACAGATACGCAGTATTTT. This encodes CASIQAGPTDTQYF.

This clonotype was found many times. The genes are TRBV20-1 and TRBJ2-2; D possibly corresponds to TRBD2 (7 bases). Trimming stripped 0 bases from V and 4 bases from J, with 15 bases between. The CDR3 extends over 16 amino acids. Per the germline V gene, CDR1 is DFQATT and CDR2 is SNEGSKA (reference sequence). The CDR3 protein is CSARDHGGRGTGELFF. Here the CDR3 DNA reads TGCAGTGCTAGAGATCACGGGGGGCGAGGCACCGGGGAGCTGTTTTTT.

The V gene is TRBV20-1, the J gene TRBJ2-5, with D unclear. This CDR3 has 11 residues. The germline V gene has CDR1 DFQATT and CDR2 SNEGSKA (reference sequence). The V gene lost 3 bases and the J gene lost 4 bases, with 6 bases spanning the gap. The CDR3 region has the DNA TGCAGTGCTAGTACTGGAGAGACCCAGTACTTC. This sequence encodes CSASTGETQYF.

As concerns this clonotype: A much more abundant neighbour one base away suggests this may be a read error. The chain uses TRBV3-1 and TRBJ1-6; no clear D. The CDR3 spans 14 residues. Germline assignment: CDR1 LGHDT and CDR2 YNNKEL (reference sequence). The V and J ends lost 0 bases and 5 bases respectively, with 5 bases between them. In nucleotides, the CDR3 is TGTGCCAGCAGCCAAGACAGCAATAATTCACCCCTCCACTTT. This gives the protein CASSQDSNNSPLHF.

This clonotype showed up many times. This sequence joins TRBV5-6 and TRBJ2-1, with D unresolved. CDR1 SGHDT and CDR2 YYEEEE come from the germline V gene. The CDR3 spans 15 residues. V shed 0 bases and J shed 10 bases, with 17 bases lying between them. The CDR3 DNA reads as TGTGCCAGCAGCTTGGACCCAACCGATCGGCCGGAGCAGTTCTTC. This encodes CASSLDPTDRPEQFF.

J is TRBJ2-7 and V is TRBV9, with D perhaps assigned TRBD1 or TRBD2 (5 bases each). Germline-derived CDR1 and CDR2 are SGDLS and YYNGEE. The CDR3 has 14 amino acids. V lost 4 bases and J lost 6, with 17 bases in between. In DNA, the CDR3 is TGTGCCAGCAGCTCCAACGACCTTGGGGGCGAGCAGTACTTC. It is translated as CASSSNDLGGEQYF.

The chain uses TRBV5-6 and TRBJ2-7, with TRBD2 matching 8 bases. The V gene's germline CDR1 is SGHDT and CDR2 YYEEEE. Losses at the gene ends were 4 bases for V and 5 bases for J; bases not matched to a gene: 5. This CDR3 has 13 amino acids. The CDR3 DNA follows: TGTGCCAGCAGCCGGGGGGGAGCCCACGAGCAGTACTTC. Translating it yields CASSRGGAHEQYF.

This clonotype occurred many times. The V call is TRBV6-2 or TRBV6-3, the J call TRBJ1-3; D uncertain. The germline CDR1 and CDR2 sequences are MNHEY and SVGEGT. The CDR3 sequence is 17 residues long. V lost 5 bases to trimming and J lost 5 bases, with 22 bases between them. In nucleotides, the CDR3 is TGTGCCAGCAGTGATATCGTCGGCAGAAGGGATAGAAACACCATATATTTT. Translated: CASSDIVGRRDRNTIYF.

This clonotype came up many times. V and J are TRBV2 and TRBJ2-3, with D hard to call. From germline, CDR1 is SNHLY and CDR2 FYNNEI. CDR3 length equals 13 residues. The V and J ends lost 10 bases and 3 bases respectively, with 14 bases between them. CDR3 DNA: TGTGCCACCGCAGGAGTAGGTACAGATACGCAGTATTTT. Residues: CATAGVGTDTQYF. Variable domain in full (rest from reference TRBV2 and TRBJ2-3): EPEVTQTPSHQVTQMGQEVILRCVPISNHLYFYWYRQILGQKVEFLVSFYNNEISEKSEIFDDQFSVERPDGSNFTLKIRSTKLEDSAMYFCATAGVGTDTQYFGPGTRLTVL.

This clonotype was seen many times. This sequence joins TRBV7-2 and TRBJ2-6; no reliable D call. The V gene lost 1 base and the J gene lost 0 bases, with 7 bases spanning the gap. Germline assignment: CDR1 SGHTA and CDR2 FQGNSA. This CDR3 spans 16 amino acids. The CDR3 region is CASSLGSNSGANVLTF. In DNA form, the CDR3 reads TGTGCCAGCAGCTTAGGTTCGAACTCTGGGGCCAACGTCCTGACTTTC. Full variable domain (missing parts from reference TRBV7-2 and TRBJ2-6): GAGVSQSPSNKVTEKGKDVELRCDPISGHTALYWYRQSLGQGLEFLIYFQGNSAPDKSGLPSDRFSAERTGGSVSTLTIQRTQQEDSAVYLCASSLGSNSGANVLTFGAGSRLTVL.

There are many counts of this clonotype. The J gene is TRBJ2-1, the V gene TRBV11-3; the match to TRBD2 covers 10 bases. With 1 base clipped from V and 7 bases from J, the junction kept 4 bases outside the gene matches. The length of the CDR3 is 15 residues. In germline, CDR1 is SGHNT, CDR2 YENEEA. The CDR3 reads CASSLVSGGLNEQFF. The DNA for the CDR3 is TGTGCCAGCAGCTTAGTTAGCGGGGGGCTGAATGAGCAGTTCTTC.

This clonotype was observed many times. This chain uses TRBV28 with TRBJ1-1, with 8 bases that match TRBD1. With 6 bases clipped from V and 11 bases from J, the junction kept 20 bases outside the gene matches. Germline V gene data show CDR1 as MDHEN and CDR2 as SYDVKM. The CDR3 is 16 amino acids. CDR3 coding DNA: TGTGCCAGCAGATCGCAGGGGGCAGCGGGGGGCGGTGTGGCTTTCTTT. Encoded protein: CASRSQGAAGGGVAFF.

This clonotype occurred many times. This chain joins TRBV7-9 and TRBJ1-1; D may be TRBD1 (6 bases). CDR3 length: 19 amino acids. From germline, CDR1 is SEHNR and CDR2 FQNEAQ (reference sequence). V gave up 0 bases and J gave up 1 base, with 21 bases separating them. The CDR3 DNA reads TGTGCCAGCAGCTTAGCGCCGGGACACGCCGCCGGGGGGAACACTGAAGCTTTCTTT. This encodes CASSLAPGHAAGGNTEAFF. Full variable domain (missing parts from reference TRBV7-9 and TRBJ1-1): DTGVSQNPRHKITKRGQNVTFRCDPISEHNRLYWYRQTLGQGPEFLTYFQNEAQLEKSRLLSDRFSAERPKGSFSTLEIQRTEQGDSAMYLCASSLAPGHAAGGNTEAFFGQGTRLTVV.

This clonotype has only a few counts. The rearrangement joins TRBV10-3 to TRBJ1-2; D gene unclear. The CDR3 length is 17 residues. Germline V lookup: CDR1 ENHRY, CDR2 SYGVKD. Trimming removed 2 bases from V and 3 bases from J, with 19 bases in between. The CDR3 DNA follows: TGTGCCATCAGTGAGAGTTACGATCGGCAGGTAGACTATGGCTACACCTTC. Translated: CAISESYDRQVDYGYTF.